The T cell receptor (beta chain) described here comes from a study of T-cell reconstitution after alpha-beta-depleted transplantation in children. Study-wide findings and caveats: Two months or so post-transplant, alpha-beta T cells reportedly derived from several hundred expanded graft clones. Some patients' high day-60 TCRbeta diversity was attributed to recipient cells surviving conditioning. T-cell counts and diversity were attributed mostly to newly produced T cells one year after transplant.

Germline CDR1 reads SGHTA; CDR2 reads FQGTGA. The CDR3 is 17 residues long. Trimming removed 8 bases at V and 6 bases at J, with 26 bases between. Concerning this clonotype itself: Its target is unknown.

Construction of the TCRbeta library involved unique molecular identifiers. TCRdb fed the PCR reads into MiXCR, producing one record per CDR3 protein. The data show 700,000 to 850,000 distinct CDR3 sequences, with 15% to 20% seen just once and just under 5% held by the top ten. This receptor was identified in a male patient aged 10 to 17 who had a stem cell transplant for acute lymphoblastic leukemia, so the T cells may come from the graft donor. The genes are TRBV7-3 and TRBJ2-1; TRBD1 or TRBD2 may be the D gene (6 bases each). The source material was PBMCs, mostly from graft donor cells, sampled 360 days after TCRalphabeta/CD19-depleted stem cell transplant. The CDR3 is CASSPGRDFRGGNEQFF. The CDR3 DNA is TGTGCCAGCTCCCCCGGGCGGGACTTCAGAGGGGGCAATGAGCAGTTCTTC.